The clone carrying this T cell receptor (beta chain) was seen at least ten times. The antigen remains undetermined. Libraries were made from TCR beta cDNA, and they carried unique molecular identifiers. One entry per CDR3 protein results from TCRdb running MiXCR on the PCR reads. The sample holds around 440,000 distinct CDR3 sequences; roughly 46% are singletons and the top ten take around 10%. The data are from a study of post-analysis software for immune sequencing data. Study findings and constraints: Samples made in the same batch grouped tightly together by F measure. When patients were compared with controls, about 5 TRBV segments were more frequent, TRBV5-6, TRBV5-1 and TRBV20-1 among them. The study found significantly lower normalized Chao1 diversity in multiple sclerosis patients than in controls.

CDR3 length: 14 residues. Germline CDR1 reads SGHTA; CDR2 reads FQGNSA. V was clipped by 6 bases and J by 0 bases; unmatched bases: 5. The sample taken for sequencing was blood. This chain links TRBV7-2 with TRBJ2-7; 7 positions match TRBD1. The receptor was derived from a girl between 10 and 17 years old with multiple sclerosis. CDR3 amino acids: CASSPRDSSYEQYF. CDR3 in DNA: TGTGCCAGCAGTCCCCGGGACAGCTCCTACGAGCAGTACTTC.